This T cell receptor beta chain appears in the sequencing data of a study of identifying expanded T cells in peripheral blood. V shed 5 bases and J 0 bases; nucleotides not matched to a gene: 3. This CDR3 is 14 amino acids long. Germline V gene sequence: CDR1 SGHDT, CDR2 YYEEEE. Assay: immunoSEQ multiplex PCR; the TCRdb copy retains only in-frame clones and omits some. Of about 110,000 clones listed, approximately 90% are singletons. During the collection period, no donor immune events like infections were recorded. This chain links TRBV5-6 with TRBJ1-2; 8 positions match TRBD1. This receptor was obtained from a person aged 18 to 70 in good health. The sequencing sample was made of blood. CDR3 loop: CASRVQGANYGYTF. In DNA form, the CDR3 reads TGTGCCAGCAGGGTACAGGGGGCTAACTATGGCTACACCTTC. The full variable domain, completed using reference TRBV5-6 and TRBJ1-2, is DAGVTQSPTHLIKTRGQQVTLRCSPKSGHDTVSWYQQALGQGPQFIFQYYEEEERQRGNFPDRFSGHQFPNYSSELNVNALLLGDSALYLCASRVQGANYGYTFGSGTRLTVV.